The clone carrying this T cell receptor (beta chain) was picked up a small number of times. Its antigen is currently unknown. These data are taken from a study of T cell repertoires in cytomegalovirus infection. Across the study: Selected CMV epitopes included recently identified HLA-C-restricted ones as well as well-studied HLA-B-restricted ones. Based on public TCR beta signatures, there were indications of CMV infection and of a matching HLA type. Notes on the study in general: The ex vivo response was dominated by HLA-C-restricted CMV-specific TCR beta clonotypes.

CDR3 size: 13 residues. The germline V and J ends were trimmed by 11 bases and 2 bases, with 13 bases remaining between them. In TCRdb, the reads were re-called with MiXCR into one record per CDR3 protein. The table lists 830,000 or so distinct CDR3 sequences, less than 35% of them singletons. This chain joins TRBV12-3 or TRBV12-4 and TRBJ1-5; maybe TRBD1 (5 bases). The sequence derives from a human donor in good health (CMV status not recorded). Some clones in this sample may be carry-over from other donors' samples. The material sequenced was cultured CD8+ T cells from PBMCs, taken from culture after CMV antigen stimulation. The CDR3 loop reads CARGGDRNQPQHF. The DNA of the CDR3 is TGTGCCCGAGGCGGGGACCGCAATCAGCCCCAGCATTTT.